These 19 T cell receptor beta chains share one sample of origin, sequenced in a study of neoadjuvant anti-PD-1 for oral cavity cancer. This sample's time point: after neoadjuvant nivolumab, at surgical resection. Generated by immunoSEQ multiplex PCR, the TCRdb table keeps only in-frame clones and is missing some. The sample consists of approximately 10,000 clones, roughly 67% of them appearing once. The material was tumor tissue, obtained after nivolumab (anti-PD-1) treatment. The receptors shown here come from a person between 40 and 85 years old with oral cavity squamous cell carcinoma.

The rearrangement links TRBV28 to TRBJ2-7; perhaps TRBD1 as D (6 bases). The CDR3 spans 15 residues. V was shortened by 3 bases and J by 1 base, with 13 bases between the two germline ends. Germline CDR1 and CDR2: MDHEN and SYDVKM. The CDR3 reads CASSFPAGASYEQYF. The CDR3 bases are TGTGCCAGCAGTTTTCCCGCAGGGGCATCCTACGAGCAGTACTTC.

For the CDR3, the DNA is TGTGCCAGCTTCGGGGCTCGGACTAGCGTATACGAGCAGTACTTC. Translated: CASFGARTSVYEQYF. This chain uses TRBV2 with TRBJ2-7; 9 nucleotides align to TRBD2. This CDR3 has 15 residues. Germline V CDR1 and CDR2: SNHLY, FYNNEI. Trimming removed 8 bases from V and 4 bases from J; junction bases left unmatched: 12.

The chain joins TRBV30 to TRBJ1-1, with D unclear. V dropped 4 bases and J dropped 0 bases, with 9 bases sitting between them. The length of the CDR3 is 13 residues. Looked up from germline, CDR1 is GTSNPN and CDR2 is SVGIG (reference sequence). In nucleotides, the CDR3 is TGTGCCTGGACTCGGATATTGAACACTGAAGCTTTCTTT. Encoded protein: CAWTRILNTEAFF.

CDR3 in amino acids: CASTPDRARGYTF. The CDR3 DNA follows: TGTGCCAGCACCCCGGACAGGGCGAGGGGCTACACCTTC. The J gene is TRBJ1-2, the V gene TRBV28; 8 bases map to TRBD1. V shed 7 bases, J shed 8 bases, and the junction held 9 bases outside the gene matches. The V gene's germline CDR1 is MDHEN and CDR2 SYDVKM. The CDR3 is 13 amino acids.

Only a few counts were recorded for this clone. V is TRBV6-5 and J is TRBJ1-6, with 11 bases lining up with TRBD1. This CDR3 is built from 14 residues. Germline loops: CDR1 MNHEY, CDR2 SVGAGI. Trimming cost V 6 bases and J 9 bases; bases outside gene matches: 4. CDR3 nucleotides: TGTGCCAGCAGAGGGACAGGGGGTATTTCACCCCTCCACTTT. Translating it yields CASRGTGGISPLHF.

This chain joins TRBV14 and TRBJ1-5, with a weak D call TRBD1 (5 bases). Germline lookup yields CDR1 SGHDN and CDR2 FVKESK. The CDR3 contains 14 residues. Trimming stripped 1 base from V and 4 bases from J, with 8 bases between. CDR3 bases: TGTGCCAGCAGCCAAGTTCGGGGGAATCAGCCCCAGCATTTT. Encoded protein: CASSQVRGNQPQHF.

The chain couples TRBV19 to TRBJ2-2; TRBD2 might be the D (6 bases). The germline V and J ends were trimmed by 6 bases and 5 bases, with 16 bases remaining between them. The CDR3 runs to 15 residues. The germline gives CDR1 LNHDA, CDR2 SQIVND (reference sequence). The CDR3 coding sequence is TGTGCCAGTAGAGGGGAGGCAGGGAATACCGGGGAGCTGTTTTTT. Protein: CASRGEAGNTGELFF.

This clone was counted between two and nine times. The V and J genes are TRBV2 and TRBJ1-2; D not resolved. Germline V gives CDR1 SNHLY, CDR2 FYNNEI. The CDR3 spans 12 residues. V lost 6 bases and J 5 bases, leaving 10 bases between the germline ends. This CDR3 reads CASRPDGYGYTF. The CDR3 coding sequence is TGTGCCAGCAGACCGGATGGTTATGGCTACACCTTC.

Only one count was recorded for this clone. The rearrangement joins TRBV5-1 to TRBJ2-5; 9 bases are a match to TRBD1. The CDR3 spans 16 residues. Germline V CDR1 and CDR2: SGHRS, YFSETQ. J was trimmed by 5 bases and V by 2 bases; bases with no gene match: 10. CDR3 nucleotide sequence: TGCGCCAGCAGCTTACAGGGGGCCACGATGTATGAGACCCAGTACTTC. Amino acids: CASSLQGATMYETQYF.

The genes are TRBV2 and TRBJ2-5; 9 bases line up with TRBD2. Per germline, CDR1 SNHLY and CDR2 FYNNEI. V shed 7 bases and J 4 bases; nucleotides not matched to a gene: 10. The CDR3 length is 15 residues. CDR3 coding DNA: TGTGCCAGCAAAGAGGGACTAGCAGGAGGAGAGACCCAGTACTTC. It codes for CASKEGLAGGETQYF.

The CDR3 protein is CASSSRTSGRGNEQFF. In DNA form, the CDR3 reads TGTGCCAGCTCATCTAGAACTAGCGGGAGGGGCAATGAGCAGTTCTTC. The V call is TRBV18, the J call TRBJ2-1, with 13 bases lining up with TRBD2. The CDR3 has 16 residues. Germline trimming cut 5 bases from V and 6 bases from J; bases unmatched to any gene: 7. Germline CDR1 KGHSH, CDR2 LQKENI.

V is TRBV11-2 and J is TRBJ2-3; 8 positions agree with TRBD1. The germline CDR1 and CDR2 sequences are SGHAT and FQNNGV. V was clipped by 1 base and J by 11 bases; unmatched bases: 5. This CDR3 is built from 13 residues. CDR3 region: CASSLAGQGRQYF. The DNA for the CDR3 is TGTGCCAGCAGCTTAGCCGGACAGGGTAGGCAGTATTTT.

This clone came up once. The chain joins TRBV27 to TRBJ2-2; perhaps TRBD2 as D (5 bases). Germline V CDR1 and CDR2: MNHEY, SMNVEV (reference sequence). The CDR3 spans 17 residues. The V end lost 1 base, the J end lost 2 bases, and 14 bases lay between the germline ends. In nucleotides, the CDR3 is TGTGCCAGCAGTTTATGGGCTAGCACTACAAACACCGGGGAGCTGTTTTTT. This encodes CASSLWASTTNTGELFF.

By its share, this clone is medium-sized (0.01 to 0.1%). The chain is built from TRBV5-6 and TRBJ2-1; 7 nucleotides align to TRBD1. CDR1 is SGHDT and CDR2 is YYEEEE in the germline V gene. There are 16 residues in the CDR3. V dropped 3 bases and J dropped 6; count of bases not matched to a gene: 12. The CDR3 spells CASSSRDRGYFNEQFF. CDR3 in DNA: TGTGCCAGCAGCTCCAGGGACAGAGGATACTTCAATGAGCAGTTCTTC.

DNA for the CDR3: TGTGCCAGCAGACCACCCGGACAGCTCACCGGCTACACCTTC. Its translation: CASRPPGQLTGYTF. The chain is built from TRBV28 and TRBJ1-2, with TRBD1 as a possible D gene (6 bases). This CDR3 is 14 amino acids long. Looked up from germline, CDR1 is MDHEN and CDR2 is SYDVKM. V was pared by 6 bases and J by 8 bases, with 19 bases between.

The chain uses TRBV6-1 and TRBJ1-3; D not resolved. The germline gives CDR1 MNHNS, CDR2 SASEGT. V shed 5 bases and J shed 0 bases, with 11 bases lying between them. CDR3 length: 15 amino acids. The CDR3 loop is CASSLGPNSGNTIYF. The DNA for the CDR3 is TGTGCCAGCAGTCTCGGACCGAACTCTGGAAACACCATATATTTT.

The J gene is TRBJ1-3, the V gene TRBV10-1, with a weak D call TRBD1 (6 bases). Germline V gene data show CDR1 as WNHNN and CDR2 as SYGVQD (reference sequence). Trimming cost V 3 bases and J 4 bases, with 13 bases left between them. The CDR3 spans 15 residues. The CDR3: CASSERGGSGNTIYF. The CDR3 nucleotides are TGCGCCAGCAGTGAAAGAGGGGGATCCGGAAACACCATATATTTT.

This clone was seen only a few times. V usage is TRBV11-2 and J usage is TRBJ2-1, with D unresolved. Germline values: CDR1 SGHAT, CDR2 FQNNGV. The CDR3 runs 13 residues. V was pared by 5 bases and J by 5 bases, with 10 bases between. The CDR3 loop reads CASSLSSHNEQFF. CDR3 nucleotides: TGTGCCAGCAGCCTCAGTAGTCACAATGAGCAGTTCTTC.

This clone was detected a few times. V and J are TRBV5-1 and TRBJ1-2; 7 positions match TRBD1. Germline V gives CDR1 SGHRS, CDR2 YFSETQ. With V trimmed by 3 bases and J by 9 bases, 11 bases remained unmatched. The CDR3 runs 14 residues. The CDR3 DNA is TGCGCCAGCAGCTCAGCCATCGGACAGGATCGCTACACCTTC. Its translation is CASSSAIGQDRYTF.